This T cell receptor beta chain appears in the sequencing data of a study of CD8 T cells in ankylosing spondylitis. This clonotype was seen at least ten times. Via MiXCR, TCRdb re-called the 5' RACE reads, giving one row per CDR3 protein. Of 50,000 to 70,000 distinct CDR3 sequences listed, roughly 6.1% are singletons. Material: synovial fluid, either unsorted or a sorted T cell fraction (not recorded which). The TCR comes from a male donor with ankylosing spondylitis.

The CDR3 sequence is CASSLIADTQYF. The CDR3 DNA follows: TGCGCCAGCAGCTTGATCGCAGATACGCAGTATTTT. V and J are TRBV5-1 and TRBJ2-3; D remains unclear. V was shortened by 1 base and J by 4 bases, with 4 bases between the two germline ends. This CDR3 spans 12 amino acids. Germline CDR1 and CDR2: SGHRS and YFSETQ. The full variable domain, its missing parts supplied by reference TRBV5-1 and TRBJ2-3, is KAGVTQTPRYLIKTRGQQVTLSCSPISGHRSVSWYQQTPGQGLQFLFEYFSETQRNKGNFPGRFSGRQFSNSRSEMNVSTLELGDSALYLCASSLIADTQYFGPGTRLTVL.